This TCR beta chain comes out of a study of vaccination and CD4 T cells after COVID-19. Study context: Each control was exposed to a CEFX pool, an HIV-1 Nef pool, or no peptide at all.

With the Oncomine TCR Beta short-read assay, DNA from cultured CD4+ T cells was sequenced. TCRdb analysed the PCR reads with MiXCR anew, one entry per CDR3 protein. The data contain 11,000 or so distinct CDR3 sequences, 55% to 70% of them singletons. The CDR3 consists of 14 residues. The V gene's germline CDR1 is SGHRS and CDR2 YFSETQ. V lost 3 bases, J lost 1 base, and 10 bases lay in between. To note about this clonotype: The antigen remains unidentified.

Documented treatment: approximately nine-day PBMC culture with coronavirus spike peptide pools or control peptides (ViraFEST assay). Study outcomes and limitations: The median proportion of reactive clones detected only post-vaccination in convalescent patients was approximately 90%.

This rearrangement joins TRBV5-1 to TRBJ1-1; D possibly corresponds to TRBD1 (6 bases). This sequence was found in a human donor who had recovered from COVID-19. Material for sequencing was CD4+ T cells from blood, cultured in vitro. This CDR3 is CASSSKQGNTEAFF. Here the CDR3 DNA reads TGCGCCAGCAGCTCGAAACAGGGGAACACTGAAGCTTTCTTT.